These 32 T cell receptor beta chains were all obtained from the same sample, sequenced in a study of T cell repertoires in cytomegalovirus infection. TCRdb analysed the reads with MiXCR anew, one entry per CDR3 protein. The sample carries hundreds of thousands of distinct CDR3 sequences, roughly a third recorded once. Their cognate antigens are unknown. Sequenced here: cultured PBMCs, sampled from culture after CMV antigen stimulation. The receptor source for this set is a human donor in good health (CMV status not recorded). Some clones in this sample may be carry-over from other donors' samples.

This rearrangement joins TRBV6-2 or TRBV6-3 to TRBJ2-5; no clear D. The CDR3 runs 12 residues. Between the trimmed V and J ends, which lost 4 bases and 7 bases, there was a span of 10 bases. Looked up from germline, CDR1 is MNHEY and CDR2 is SVGEGT. For the CDR3, the DNA is TGTGCCAGCAGTTCTAATTTCAGGACCCAGTACTTC. Translation gives CASSSNFRTQYF.

A few counts support this clonotype. The chain is built from TRBV7-3 and TRBJ2-1; the D gene is possibly TRBD2 (7 bases). Germline loops: CDR1 SGHTA, CDR2 FQGTGA. The germline V and J ends were trimmed by 5 bases and 7 bases, with 21 bases remaining between them. The CDR3 is 16 residues long. The CDR3 protein is CASSRQSGTIGNEQFF. CDR3 DNA sequence: TGTGCCAGCAGCCGACAAAGCGGGACAATCGGGAATGAGCAGTTCTTC. The full variable domain, in which reference TRBV7-3 and TRBJ2-1 provide the parts outside the CDR3, is GAGVSQTPSNKVTEKGKYVELRCDPISGHTALYWYRQSLGQGPEFLIYFQGTGAADDSGLPNDRFFAVRPEGSVSTLKIQRTERGDSAVYLCASSRQSGTIGNEQFFGPGTRLTVL.

This chain joins TRBV6-6 and TRBJ1-1; D uncertain. Trimming left V 2 bases short and J 5 bases short, with 15 bases between. The CDR3 consists of 15 residues. Germline lookup yields CDR1 MNHNY and CDR2 SVGAGI (reference sequence). The CDR3 spells CASSYIPARGTEAFF. The CDR3 DNA reads TGTGCCAGCAGTTACATACCCGCCCGGGGTACTGAAGCTTTCTTT.

The chain links TRBV7-9 to TRBJ2-1; D possibly corresponds to TRBD2 (6 bases). Trimming took 4 bases from V and 3 from J, leaving 19 bases between them. The CDR3 loop spans 17 amino acids. CDR1 is SEHNR, CDR2 FQNEAQ, per germline (reference sequence). The chain's CDR3 is CASSSSTLSGFYNEQFF. The CDR3 bases are TGTGCCAGCAGCTCCTCTACCCTTAGCGGATTCTACAATGAGCAGTTCTTC.

V and J are TRBV28 and TRBJ1-1; tentatively, D is TRBD1 (5 bases). Trimming removed 5 bases from V and 11 bases from J, with 24 bases in between. There are 15 residues in the CDR3. Germline CDR1 is MDHEN and CDR2 is SYDVKM. The CDR3 is CASSRDGLGHIRAFF. CDR3 DNA sequence: TGTGCCAGCAGTCGGGACGGTCTTGGTCATATCCGCGCTTTCTTT.

J is TRBJ1-2 and V is TRBV4-1, with TRBD1 matching 9 bases. The CDR3 contains 15 residues. V lost 4 bases to trimming and J lost 8 bases; unmatched junction nucleotides: 11. The germline gives CDR1 MGHRA, CDR2 YSYEKL. The CDR3 coding sequence is TGCGCCAGCAGCCTCCTCAGCACAGGGGGCTCGGGCTACACCTTC. Its translation: CASSLLSTGGSGYTF.

This clonotype was picked up a small number of times. The chain joins TRBV14 to TRBJ2-3; 9 bases line up with TRBD2. The CDR3 sequence is 17 residues long. V shed 4 bases and J 4 bases; nucleotides not matched to a gene: 12. Looked up from germline, CDR1 is SGHDN and CDR2 is FVKESK. CDR3 nucleotides: TGTGCCAGCAGCCTCTTCGGCTTAGCGGGAGTTTCAGATACGCAGTATTTT. Its protein is CASSLFGLAGVSDTQYF. Together with reference TRBV14 and TRBJ2-3, the CDR3 gives the full variable domain: EAGVTQFPSHSVIEKGQTVTLRCDPISGHDNLYWYRRVMGKEIKFLLHFVKESKQDESGMPNNRFLAERTGGTYSTLKVQPAELEDSGVYFCASSLFGLAGVSDTQYFGPGTRLTVL.

This clonotype was found a few times. The chain carries TRBV7-6 and TRBJ2-1; 9 bases align to TRBD1. Trimming took 4 bases from V and 2 from J; bases not matched to a gene: 6. CDR3 length: 16 amino acids. Germline loops: CDR1 SGHVS, CDR2 FNYEAQ. The chain's CDR3 is CASSYDRGRAYNEQFF. In DNA, the CDR3 is TGTGCCAGCAGCTATGACAGGGGGAGGGCCTACAATGAGCAGTTCTTC.

This clonotype turned up a few times. The V and J genes are TRBV9 and TRBJ2-3, with 8 bases identical to TRBD1. CDR1 is SGDLS and CDR2 is YYNGEE in the germline V gene. This CDR3 has 16 residues. The V gene end was trimmed by 2 bases and the J gene end by 0 bases; junction bases not matched to a gene: 5. CDR3 sequence reads: CASSVAGTGSTDTQYF. The CDR3 coding sequence is TGTGCCAGCAGCGTCGCCGGGACAGGAAGCACAGATACGCAGTATTTT.

This clonotype has at least ten counts. The chain is built from TRBV7-9 and TRBJ2-2; TRBD2 matches at 14 bases. The J segment lost 0 bases and the V segment lost 6 bases, leaving 9 bases of the junction unmatched. Germline assignment: CDR1 SEHNR and CDR2 FQNEAQ (reference sequence). The CDR3 covers 19 residues. The DNA for the CDR3 is TGTGCCAGCAGTTGGGACCCGGGACTAGCGGGGGCGAACACCGGGGAGCTGTTTTTT. This sequence encodes CASSWDPGLAGANTGELFF.

This clonotype was observed a handful of times. This sequence joins TRBV7-2 and TRBJ2-5, with 7 bases identical to TRBD2. J lost 7 bases, V lost 0 bases, and 8 bases had no gene match. The CDR3 runs to 15 residues. Germline-derived CDR1 and CDR2 are SGHTA and FQGNSA. CDR3 coding DNA: TGTGCCAGCAGCTTAGCGGCTCGCGGGAGTGGGACCCAGTACTTC. Protein product: CASSLAARGSGTQYF.

The chain uses TRBV18 and TRBJ2-5; TRBD1 agrees at 7 bases. The CDR3 is made up of 13 amino acids. Germline CDR1 KGHSH, CDR2 LQKENI. V gave up 3 bases and J gave up 3 bases; unmatched junction bases: 1. CDR3 in amino acids: CASSPGQEETQYF. DNA of the CDR3: TGTGCCAGCTCACCCGGACAGGAAGAGACCCAGTACTTC.

This chain uses TRBV4-3 with TRBJ2-1; D is undetermined. Germline CDR1 LGHNA, CDR2 YSLEER. Between the trimmed V and J ends, which lost 2 bases and 11 bases, there was a span of 13 bases. The CDR3 sequence is 13 residues long. CDR3 loop: CASSQNTIRKQFF. CDR3 in DNA: TGCGCCAGCAGCCAAAATACCATTCGTAAGCAGTTCTTC.

There are a few counts of this clonotype. V and J are TRBV28 and TRBJ2-7; possibly TRBD2 for D (6 bases). The V gene lost 4 bases and the J gene lost 5 bases, with 21 bases spanning the gap. CDR1 is MDHEN, CDR2 SYDVKM, per germline. This CDR3 has 16 residues. The CDR3 DNA sequence: TGTGCCAGCAGTTCTCTTGGCGGCACTAGCTTCGACGAGCAGTACTTC. This encodes CASSSLGGTSFDEQYF.

The rearrangement joins TRBV27 to TRBJ2-2; tentatively, D is TRBD2 (5 bases). Germline-derived CDR1 and CDR2 are MNHEY and SMNVEV (reference sequence). V lost 2 bases, J lost 2 bases, and 12 bases lay in between. The CDR3 covers 16 residues. The CDR3 coding sequence is TGTGCCAGCAGTTTAGGACTGCTAAAAAACACCGGGGAGCTGTTTTTT. The encoded protein is CASSLGLLKNTGELFF.

This clonotype was seen only a few times. The chain recombines TRBV7-8 with TRBJ2-7; TRBD1 aligns across 9 bases. Trimming removed 6 bases from V and 3 bases from J; junction bases left unmatched: 9. Germline V gives CDR1 SGHVS, CDR2 FQNEAQ. This CDR3 comprises 15 residues. This CDR3 reads CASSQTGTGIYEQYF. As DNA, the CDR3 is TGTGCCAGCAGTCAAACGGGGACAGGGATCTACGAGCAGTACTTC.

The chain recombines TRBV7-9 with TRBJ1-6; D uncertain. The CDR3 is made up of 13 amino acids. The germline CDR1 and CDR2 sequences are SEHNR and FQNEAQ (reference sequence). The V and J ends lost 5 bases and 6 bases respectively, with 8 bases between them. DNA of the CDR3: TGTGCCAGCAGCCCCGGTGGTAATTCACCCCTCCACTTT. It translates to CASSPGGNSPLHF.

Only one count was recorded for this clonotype. A junction boundary mismatches the germline segment, possibly from a read error. The V and J genes are TRBV19 and TRBJ2-7; 9 bases line up with TRBD1. The CDR3 totals 14 residues. Germline CDR1 is LNHDA and CDR2 is SQIVND (reference sequence). The CDR3 is CVSSTTGQGSEQYF. The CDR3 DNA follows: TGTGTCAGTAGTACAACGGGACAGGGCTCCGAGCAGTACTTC.

This clonotype was seen a few times. The chain has TRBV6-1 and TRBJ2-6, with a tentative D call TRBD2 (6 bases). Trimming shortened V by 4 bases and J by 2 bases, and 12 bases separated the two germline ends. CDR1 MNHNS and CDR2 SASEGT come from the germline V gene. The length of the CDR3 is 16 residues. DNA for the CDR3: TGTGCCAGCAGTGTGGCAGGAGGGCCTGGGGCCAACGTCCTGACTTTC. It codes for CASSVAGGPGANVLTF.

This clonotype was seen a handful of times. CDR3 residues: CASSSDRDRTREQYF. As DNA, the CDR3 is TGTGCCAGCAGCTCGGACCGGGACAGAACTCGCGAGCAGTACTTC. The genes are TRBV7-8 and TRBJ2-7, with 7 bases lining up with TRBD1. With V trimmed by 4 bases and J by 6 bases, 12 bases remained unmatched. Germline V gene sequence: CDR1 SGHVS, CDR2 FQNEAQ. The CDR3 extends over 15 amino acids.

The rearrangement joins TRBV20-1 to TRBJ2-5; no clear D gene. The CDR3 spans 13 residues. The germline CDR1 and CDR2 sequences are DFQATT and SNEGSKA (reference sequence). V lost 6 bases and J lost 0, with 11 bases in between. The CDR3 DNA reads TGCAGTGCCCCAACGACGTACCAAGAGACCCAGTACTTC. It specifies CSAPTTYQETQYF.

The chain joins TRBV19 to TRBJ2-4, with 10 bases matching TRBD1. Germline values: CDR1 LNHDA, CDR2 SQIVND (reference sequence). The junction had 3 bases not matched to a gene; V was cut back by 8 bases and J by 5 bases. CDR3 length: 13 amino acids. The CDR3 reads CASRGTGENIQYF. CDR3 bases: TGTGCCAGTCGCGGGACAGGGGAAAACATTCAGTACTTC.

The J gene is TRBJ2-1, the V gene TRBV7-3, with TRBD2 matching 14 bases. V shed 5 bases and J 0 bases; nucleotides not matched to a gene: 6. Germline V gene sequence: CDR1 SGHTA, CDR2 FQGTGA. The CDR3 is 18 amino acids. CDR3 bases: TGTGCCAGCAGCCCGATGGGGACTAGCGGGAGCTCCTACAATGAGCAGTTCTTC. The encoded protein is CASSPMGTSGSSYNEQFF.

V and J are TRBV6-8 and TRBJ1-6; D unresolved. Germline loops: CDR1 MNHGY, CDR2 SAAAGT. The germline V and J ends were trimmed by 8 bases and 6 bases, with 11 bases remaining between them. CDR3 length: 13 amino acids. CDR3 loop: CASGDGLNSPLHF. The DNA for the CDR3 is TGTGCCAGCGGAGACGGCCTTAATTCACCCCTCCACTTT.

This chain links TRBV5-1 with TRBJ2-5; perhaps TRBD1 as D (5 bases). This CDR3 comprises 15 residues. Between the trimmed V and J ends, which lost 0 bases and 2 bases, there was a span of 11 bases. CDR1 is SGHRS and CDR2 is YFSETQ in the germline V gene. CDR3 coding DNA: TGCGCCAGCAGCTTGGGGTCGGACACGCAAGAGACCCAGTACTTC. It yields the protein CASSLGSDTQETQYF. Looking up the rest from reference TRBV5-1 and TRBJ2-5 gives the full variable domain: KAGVTQTPRYLIKTRGQQVTLSCSPISGHRSVSWYQQTPGQGLQFLFEYFSETQRNKGNFPGRFSGRQFSNSRSEMNVSTLELGDSALYLCASSLGSDTQETQYFGPGTRLLVL.

The chain joins TRBV7-9 to TRBJ2-1; D gene uncertain. The CDR3 spans 11 residues. The V gene lost 6 bases and the J gene lost 8 bases, with 8 bases spanning the gap. The germline CDR1 and CDR2 sequences are SEHNR and FQNEAQ (reference sequence). CDR3 sequence: CASSRRDEQFF. CDR3 in DNA: TGTGCCAGCAGTCGTCGCGATGAGCAGTTCTTC. Filled out from reference TRBV7-9 and TRBJ2-1, the complete variable domain reads DTGVSQNPRHKITKRGQNVTFRCDPISEHNRLYWYRQTLGQGPEFLTYFQNEAQLEKSRLLSDRFSAERPKGSFSTLEIQRTEQGDSAMYLCASSRRDEQFFGPGTRLTVL.

This chain connects TRBV7-2 to TRBJ2-1; 7 bases line up with TRBD1. This CDR3 has 14 amino acids. V gave up 4 bases and J gave up 9 bases; unmatched junction bases: 9. Germline CDR1 and CDR2: SGHTA and FQGNSA. CDR3 nucleotide sequence: TGTGCCAGCAGCTATGGACAGGCTAAGAGTGAGCAGTTCTTC. Amino acid sequence: CASSYGQAKSEQFF.

This clonotype was seen only once. V and J are TRBV6-2 or TRBV6-3 and TRBJ2-7; 12 nucleotides agree with TRBD2. The length of the CDR3 is 14 residues. CDR1 and CDR2 (germline): MNHEY, SVGEGT. V shed 7 bases, J shed 3 bases, and the junction held 4 bases outside the gene matches. The CDR3 is CASTPLAGGYEQYF. CDR3 nucleotides: TGTGCCAGCACCCCACTAGCGGGAGGCTACGAGCAGTACTTC.

V usage is TRBV7-3 and J usage is TRBJ2-3; D perhaps matches TRBD1 (6 bases). Germline V gives CDR1 SGHTA, CDR2 FQGTGA. This CDR3 has 16 residues. V lost 5 bases, J lost 0 bases, and 15 bases lay in between. The CDR3 loop is CASSIQGGTSTDTQYF. CDR3 nucleotide sequence: TGTGCCAGCAGCATACAGGGTGGTACTAGCACAGATACGCAGTATTTT.

This chain joins TRBV7-8 and TRBJ2-7; maybe TRBD1 (6 bases). The CDR3 sequence is 13 residues long. Germline V gene lookup returns CDR1 SGHVS and CDR2 FQNEAQ. Trimming took off 5 bases at V and 3 bases at J, with 11 bases between the two ends. The CDR3 sequence is CASSGQRSYEQYF. CDR3 sequence (DNA): TGTGCCAGCAGCGGACAGAGGAGCTACGAGCAGTACTTC.

The rearrangement uses TRBV11-3 and TRBJ1-1, with a weak D call TRBD1 (6 bases). The CDR3 is 15 amino acids. Germline values: CDR1 SGHNT, CDR2 YENEEA. Between the trimmed V and J ends, which lost 3 bases and 0 bases, there was a span of 11 bases. CDR3: CASSFSGHMNTEAFF. As DNA, the CDR3 is TGTGCCAGCAGCTTCTCGGGACACATGAACACTGAAGCTTTCTTT.

This clonotype has only a few counts. The genes are TRBV7-2 and TRBJ2-1; tentative D call: TRBD1 (6 bases). The germline CDR1 and CDR2 sequences are SGHTA and FQGNSA. This CDR3 has 12 amino acids. Trimming took 11 bases from V and 4 from J, leaving 12 bases between them. As DNA, the CDR3 is TGTGCCTCAGGGACACTATACAATGAGCAGTTCTTC. Protein: CASGTLYNEQFF.